This TCR beta chain was recovered during a study of blood T cell repertoires in COVID-19. Trimming cost V 3 bases and J 4 bases; bases outside gene matches: 6. Germline values: CDR1 LNHDA, CDR2 SQIVND (reference sequence). This CDR3 is built from 15 residues. Per the original methods: Estimation of nucleated cell counts relied on the amplification of reference gene primers. Only in-frame clones appear in the TCRdb table, and some are missing; sequencing was by immunoSEQ multiplex PCR. The DNA was the basis for D and trimming; V, J and clone size are from that table. The sample includes roughly 200,000 clones, around 85% seen only once; the top ten take roughly a sixth. The study counted Cohort 3 donors as recovered given two negative PCRs, clearance, or symptom resolution.

V and J are TRBV19 and TRBJ2-7, with 10 bases fitting TRBD2. This receptor was identified in a man aged 35 to 55 who had recovered from COVID-19. Sequencing was performed on PBMCs or T cells enriched from blood (not recorded which). Written as DNA, the CDR3 is TGTGCCAGTAGTATCTCTAGCGGGAGCTCTTACGAGCAGTACTTC. As protein: CASSISSGSSYEQYF.